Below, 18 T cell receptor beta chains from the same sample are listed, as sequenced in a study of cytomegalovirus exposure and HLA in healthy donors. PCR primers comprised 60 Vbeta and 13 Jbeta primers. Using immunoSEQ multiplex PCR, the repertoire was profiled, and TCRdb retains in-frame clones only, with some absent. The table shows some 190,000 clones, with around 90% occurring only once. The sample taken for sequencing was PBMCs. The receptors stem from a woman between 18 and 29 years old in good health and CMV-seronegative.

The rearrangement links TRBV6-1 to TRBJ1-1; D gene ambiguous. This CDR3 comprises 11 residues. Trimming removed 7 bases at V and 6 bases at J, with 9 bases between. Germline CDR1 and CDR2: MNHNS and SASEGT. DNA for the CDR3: TGTGCCAGCATGCGGAGGGCTGAAGCTTTCTTT. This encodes CASMRRAEAFF.

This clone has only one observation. The CDR3 spells CAWSAGQGALEKLFF. CDR3 sequence (DNA): TGTGCCTGGAGTGCCGGACAGGGGGCGCTTGAAAAACTGTTTTTT. The chain recombines TRBV30 with TRBJ1-4; TRBD1 matches 11 bases. CDR1 and CDR2 (germline): GTSNPN, SVGIG (reference sequence). The CDR3 length is 15 residues. V shed 1 base and J 7 bases; nucleotides not matched to a gene: 5. Full variable domain (outside the CDR3, taken from reference TRBV30 and TRBJ1-4): SQTIHQWPATLVQPVGSPLSLECTVEGTSNPNLYWYRQAAGRGLQLLFYSVGIGQISSEVPQNLSASRPQDRQFILSSKKLLLSDSGFYLCAWSAGQGALEKLFFGSGTQLSVL.

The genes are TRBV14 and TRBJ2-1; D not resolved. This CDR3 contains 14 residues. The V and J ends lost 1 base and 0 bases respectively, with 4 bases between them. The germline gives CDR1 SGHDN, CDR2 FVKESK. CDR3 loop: CASSQVSSYNEQFF. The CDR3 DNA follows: TGTGCCAGCAGCCAAGTTAGCTCCTACAATGAGCAGTTCTTC.

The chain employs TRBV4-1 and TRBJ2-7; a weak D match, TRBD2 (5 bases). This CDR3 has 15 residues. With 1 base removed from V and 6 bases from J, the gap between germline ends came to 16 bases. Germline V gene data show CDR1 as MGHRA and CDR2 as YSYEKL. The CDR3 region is CASSQGRAPSGEQYF. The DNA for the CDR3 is TGCGCCAGCAGCCAAGGCCGGGCCCCAAGCGGCGAGCAGTACTTC.

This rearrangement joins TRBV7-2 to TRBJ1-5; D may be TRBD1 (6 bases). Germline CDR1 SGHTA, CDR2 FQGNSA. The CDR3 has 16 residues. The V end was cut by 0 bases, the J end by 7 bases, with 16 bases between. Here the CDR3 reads CASSLAGGRGRQPQHF. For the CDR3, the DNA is TGTGCCAGCAGCTTAGCGGGTGGCAGGGGCAGACAGCCCCAGCATTTT.

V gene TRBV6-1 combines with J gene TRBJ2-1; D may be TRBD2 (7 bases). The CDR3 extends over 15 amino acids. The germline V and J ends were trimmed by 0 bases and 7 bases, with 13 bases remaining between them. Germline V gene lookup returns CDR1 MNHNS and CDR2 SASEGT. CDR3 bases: TGTGCCAGCAGTGAAGCAGGGGGGAGGGGGAATGAGCAGTTCTTC. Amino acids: CASSEAGGRGNEQFF.

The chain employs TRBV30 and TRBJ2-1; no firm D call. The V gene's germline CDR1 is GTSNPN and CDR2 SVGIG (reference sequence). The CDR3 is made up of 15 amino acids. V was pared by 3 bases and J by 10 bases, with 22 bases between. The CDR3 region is CAWSPRLVVGVEQFF. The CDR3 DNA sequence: TGTGCCTGGAGCCCCCGCCTAGTCGTCGGAGTCGAGCAGTTCTTC.

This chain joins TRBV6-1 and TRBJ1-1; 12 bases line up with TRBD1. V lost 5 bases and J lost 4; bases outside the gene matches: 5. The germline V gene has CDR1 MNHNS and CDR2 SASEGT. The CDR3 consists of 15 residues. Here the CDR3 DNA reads TGTGCCAGCAGTTCCGGGACAGGGGGCGGCACTGAAGCTTTCTTT. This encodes CASSSGTGGGTEAFF.

CDR3 sequence reads: CASSSRTTSSYTGELFF. The CDR3 region has the DNA TGTGCCAGCAGCTCGAGGACAACTTCTTCTTACACCGGGGAGCTGTTTTTT. The chain combines TRBV7-2 with TRBJ2-2, with D possibly TRBD1 on 5 matching bases. Trimming pared 4 bases from V and 3 bases from J, leaving 18 bases between. The length of the CDR3 is 17 residues. CDR1 SGHTA and CDR2 FQGNSA come from the germline V gene. The entire variable domain, with the rest obtained from reference TRBV7-2 and TRBJ2-2, is as follows: GAGVSQSPSNKVTEKGKDVELRCDPISGHTALYWYRQSLGQGLEFLIYFQGNSAPDKSGLPSDRFSAERTGGSVSTLTIQRTQQEDSAVYLCASSSRTTSSYTGELFFGEGSRLTVL.

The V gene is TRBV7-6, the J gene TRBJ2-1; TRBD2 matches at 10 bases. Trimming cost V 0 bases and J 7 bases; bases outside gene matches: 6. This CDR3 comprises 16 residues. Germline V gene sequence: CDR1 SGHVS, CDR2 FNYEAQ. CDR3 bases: TGTGCCAGCAGCTTAGCGCGGTCTAGCGGGAGTAATGAGCAGTTCTTC. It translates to CASSLARSSGSNEQFF.

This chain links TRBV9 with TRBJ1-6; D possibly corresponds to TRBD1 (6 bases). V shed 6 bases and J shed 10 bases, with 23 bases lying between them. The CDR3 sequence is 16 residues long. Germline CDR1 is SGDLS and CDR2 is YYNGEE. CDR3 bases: TGTGCCAGCAACCCAGGCCTTGGGGGCCCAAGGTCACCCCTCCACTTT. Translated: CASNPGLGGPRSPLHF.

CDR3 in DNA: TGTGCCAGCAGCTTCGGCAACAGGGGGGGCGAGCAGTACTTC. Protein sequence: CASSFGNRGGEQYF. The chain recombines TRBV13 with TRBJ2-7, with D maybe TRBD1 (8 bases). The CDR3 loop spans 14 amino acids. The V gene lost 3 bases and the J gene lost 6 bases, with 15 bases spanning the gap. Germline assignment: CDR1 PRHDT and CDR2 FYEKMQ (reference sequence).

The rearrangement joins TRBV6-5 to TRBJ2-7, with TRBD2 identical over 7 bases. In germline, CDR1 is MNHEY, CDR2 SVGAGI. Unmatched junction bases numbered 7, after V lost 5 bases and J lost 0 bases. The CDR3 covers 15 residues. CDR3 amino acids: CASSLLAATSYEQYF. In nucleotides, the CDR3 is TGTGCCAGCAGTCTCCTAGCGGCCACCTCCTACGAGCAGTACTTC.

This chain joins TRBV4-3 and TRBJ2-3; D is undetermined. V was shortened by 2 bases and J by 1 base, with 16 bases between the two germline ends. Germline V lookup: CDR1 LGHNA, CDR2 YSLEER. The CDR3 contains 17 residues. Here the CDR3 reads CASSQLKLNSRTDTQYF. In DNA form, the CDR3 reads TGCGCCAGCAGCCAACTAAAACTGAACAGCCGCACAGATACGCAGTATTTT.

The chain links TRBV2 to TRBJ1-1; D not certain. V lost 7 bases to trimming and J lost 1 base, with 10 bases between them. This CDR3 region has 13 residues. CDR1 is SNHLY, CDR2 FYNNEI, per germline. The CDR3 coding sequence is TGTGCCAGCAATCCTGCAGAGAACACTGAAGCTTTCTTT. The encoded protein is CASNPAENTEAFF.

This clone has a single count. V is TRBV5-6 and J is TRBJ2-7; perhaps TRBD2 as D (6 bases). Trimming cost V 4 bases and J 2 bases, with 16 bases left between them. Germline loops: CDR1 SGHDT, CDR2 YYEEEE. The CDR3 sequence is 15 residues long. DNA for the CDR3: TGTGCCAGCAGCACCCTGGGGCGGGGCACCTACGAGCAGTACTTC. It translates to CASSTLGRGTYEQYF.

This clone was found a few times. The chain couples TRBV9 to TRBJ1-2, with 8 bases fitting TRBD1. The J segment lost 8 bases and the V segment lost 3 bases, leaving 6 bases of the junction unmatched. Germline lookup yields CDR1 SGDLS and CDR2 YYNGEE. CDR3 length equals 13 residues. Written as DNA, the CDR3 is TGTGCCAGCAGCGGATTACAGGGGGAAGGCTACACCTTC. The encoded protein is CASSGLQGEGYTF.

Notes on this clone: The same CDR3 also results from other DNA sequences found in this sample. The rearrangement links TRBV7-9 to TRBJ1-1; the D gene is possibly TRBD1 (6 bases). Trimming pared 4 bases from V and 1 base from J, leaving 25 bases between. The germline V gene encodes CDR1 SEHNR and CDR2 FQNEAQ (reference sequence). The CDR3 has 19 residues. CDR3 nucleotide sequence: TGTGCCAGCAGCTGGGGGTCTGGACAGAAAAGTCCCAAGAACACTGAAGCTTTCTTT. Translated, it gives CASSWGSGQKSPKNTEAFF.